This T cell receptor (beta chain) derives from a study of T cell clones after liver transplantation. Study-level background: Three of the eight recipients were HCV-positive; the rest had non-autoimmune, non-viral transplant indications. General study findings and limits: Conclusions were preliminary, with small, heterogeneous patient groups. Graft donor-reactive T cells may have migrated into the graft rather than being deleted.

Germline CDR1 reads KGHSH; CDR2 reads LQKENI. V lost 5 bases, J lost 9 bases, and 8 bases stayed unmatched. The CDR3 contains 14 residues. In the case of this clone: Its cognate antigen is unknown.

Profiling relied on immunoSEQ multiplex PCR, and the TCRdb table lists in-frame clones only, not all of them. The sample has nearly 55,000 clones, 84% seen once. Sequenced here: CD4+ T cells from blood, sampled before liver transplant. The sequence was collected from a human donor who received a liver transplant. This chain connects TRBV18 to TRBJ2-1; TRBD1 aligns across 9 bases. Here the CDR3 reads CASSSRDREGEQFF. The DNA of the CDR3 is TGTGCCAGCTCATCCCGGGACAGGGAGGGTGAGCAGTTCTTC. Supplemented by reference TRBV18 and TRBJ2-1, the full variable domain reads NAGVMQNPRHLVRRRGQEARLRCSPMKGHSHVYWYRQLPEEGLKFMVYLQKENIIDESGMPKERFSAEFPKEGPSILRIQQVVRGDSAAYFCASSSRDREGEQFFGPGTRLTVL.